A selection of T cell receptor beta chains follows, all from one sample in a study of blood T cell repertoires in COVID-19. Clones were read by immunoSEQ multiplex PCR, and TCRdb kept only the in-frame ones, dropping some. The sample contains about 110,000 clones, around 89% of which appear only once. Sequencing used peripheral blood. These receptors came from a woman between 50 and 59 years old with acute or convalescent COVID-19. Each CDR3 is given with its conserved first and last residue. Each record gives: J gene, V gene, CDR3 length, CDR3 protein.

TRBJ2-1 TRBV19 16 CASSIGGLAGGNEQFF
TRBJ2-7 TRBV19 13 CASSINRASEQYF
TRBJ1-1 TRBV20-1 11 CSAMRTTEAFF
TRBJ1-2 TRBV5-5 13 CASSPRDSYGYTF
TRBJ1-2 TRBV12-3/TRBV12-4 13 CASSLKGVNGYTF
TRBJ2-1 TRBV28 15 CASRTSGGGYNEQFF
TRBJ1-2 TRBV7-9 17 CASSLGQGPQANYGYTF
TRBJ2-7 TRBV30 13 CAWSPGQGYEQYF
TRBJ2-1 TRBV6-5 15 CASSYSGHQYNEQFF
TRBJ2-7 TRBV30 11 CAWGRGYEQYF
TRBJ1-6 TRBV27 15 CASSLLGQGNSPLHF
TRBJ2-3 TRBV2 15 CASSVSGGSTDTQYF
TRBJ2-7 TRBV27 15 CASSNTGTVTYEQYF
TRBJ2-2 TRBV19 16 CASRLLGAGDTGELFF
TRBJ1-5 TRBV4-2 18 CASSQVGPAQGTNQPQHF
TRBJ2-7 TRBV6-5 15 CASSSTSRSSYEQYF
TRBJ2-5 TRBV5-1 15 CASSSLGLGGETQYF
TRBJ1-4 TRBV6-6 14 CASSLRGQGEKLFF
TRBJ2-7 TRBV5-4 15 CASSWGAGGSYEQYF
TRBJ2-1 TRBV27 16 CASSSPGAGAANEQFF
TRBJ2-7 TRBV9 15 CASSVAEGQGYEQYF
TRBJ2-2 TRBV30 18 CAWRAALLSSGITGELFF